The 11 T cell receptor beta chains presented below share a single source sample, sequenced in a study of graft-versus-host responses after intestinal transplantation. Method: immunoSEQ multiplex PCR; TCRdb's copy keeps in-frame clones and lacks some. The table includes roughly 69,000 clones, 90% to 95% detected once. Antigens for these TCRs are unknown. This specimen was unstimulated CD8+ T cells sorted from spleen or lymph node cells, taken before transplant. The origin of the receptors is a human donor who was the organ donor for an intestinal transplant.

The J gene is TRBJ2-1, the V gene TRBV7-6, with 8 bases aligning to TRBD2. In germline, CDR1 is SGHVS, CDR2 FNYEAQ. The CDR3 is 14 residues long. After removal of 3 bases from V and 9 bases from J, the junction contained 7 bases not matched to a gene. CDR3 in amino acids: CASSFQGLDTEQFF. In DNA form, the CDR3 reads TGTGCCAGCAGCTTCCAGGGACTAGATACTGAGCAGTTCTTC.

The chain joins TRBV6-5 to TRBJ1-4; weak D call: TRBD1 (5 bases). The V end lost 10 bases, the J end lost 6 bases, and 15 bases lay between the germline ends. The CDR3 has 13 residues. In germline, CDR1 is MNHEY, CDR2 SVGAGI. CDR3 region: CATTTAGDEKLFF. In DNA, the CDR3 is TGTGCCACTACGACGGCGGGGGATGAAAAACTGTTTTTT.

This clone has more than one count but fewer than ten. This chain joins TRBV28 and TRBJ2-3, with 8 bases aligning to TRBD2. CDR3 length equals 14 residues. The junction had 10 bases not matched to a gene; V was cut back by 10 bases and J by 4 bases. Germline-derived CDR1 and CDR2 are MDHEN and SYDVKM. The CDR3 DNA reads as TGTGCCACCGGGGGGGCGATGGGAGCAGATACGCAGTATTTT. This encodes CATGGAMGADTQYF.

V gene TRBV19 combines with J gene TRBJ2-3; no clear D gene. The CDR3 sequence is 11 residues long. Germline CDR1 LNHDA, CDR2 SQIVND (reference sequence). Trimming cost V 9 bases and J 6 bases, with 10 bases left between them. The CDR3 is CASQFGDTQYF. CDR3 sequence (DNA): TGTGCCAGCCAGTTCGGGGATACGCAGTATTTT.

The V and J genes are TRBV6-6 and TRBJ1-1; D is undetermined. V lost 8 bases to trimming and J lost 8 bases, with 9 bases between them. Germline V lookup: CDR1 MNHNY, CDR2 SVGAGI (reference sequence). The CDR3 runs to 10 residues. CDR3 loop: CASRAGEAFF. The CDR3 bases are TGTGCCAGCCGGGCGGGAGAAGCTTTCTTT.

The chain couples TRBV28 to TRBJ2-5; 8 bases are shared with TRBD1. V gave up 6 bases and J gave up 5 bases; unmatched junction bases: 20. The germline CDR1 and CDR2 sequences are MDHEN and SYDVKM. This CDR3 is 18 amino acids long. CDR3 coding DNA: TGTGCCAGCAGCCGAAGCCTGACGACAGGGGAACCGAGGGAGACCCAGTACTTC. This gives the protein CASSRSLTTGEPRETQYF.

This rearrangement joins TRBV4-1 to TRBJ2-3; D may be TRBD1 (6 bases). Germline V lookup: CDR1 MGHRA, CDR2 YSYEKL. The V end was cut by 0 bases, the J end by 7 bases, with 14 bases between. CDR3 length: 15 amino acids. CDR3 sequence: CASSQDRGEGYTQYF. The CDR3 DNA reads as TGCGCCAGCAGCCAAGACAGGGGCGAGGGGTATACGCAGTATTTT.

The V and J genes are TRBV5-4 and TRBJ2-7, with 7 bases that match TRBD2. CDR3 size: 14 residues. CDR1 is SGHNT and CDR2 is YYREEE in the germline V gene (reference sequence). J lost 0 bases, V lost 4 bases, and 4 bases had no gene match. The CDR3, as DNA: TGTGCCAGCAGCCAGCGGGGCCTCTCCTACGAGCAGTACTTC. It specifies CASSQRGLSYEQYF.

The rearrangement joins TRBV4-2 to TRBJ1-5; possible D gene TRBD1, 6 bases. This CDR3 contains 19 residues. Germline V gene lookup returns CDR1 LGHNA and CDR2 YNFKEQ. Trimming removed 1 base at V and 4 bases at J, with 23 bases between. The DNA for the CDR3 is TGTGCCAGCAGCCAAGTGGTAAAATGGCGCTGGGGGCAAAATCAGCCCCAGCATTTT. As protein: CASSQVVKWRWGQNQPQHF.

V gene TRBV30 combines with J gene TRBJ1-2; TRBD1 is a possible D gene (6 bases). Between the trimmed V and J ends, which lost 4 bases and 3 bases, there was a span of 15 bases. From germline, CDR1 is GTSNPN and CDR2 SVGIG (reference sequence). The CDR3 covers 14 residues. CDR3 DNA sequence: TGTGCCTGGACCGAAACAGGGCCCCACTATGGCTACACCTTC. It yields the protein CAWTETGPHYGYTF.

J is TRBJ2-3 and V is TRBV7-9, with a tentative D call TRBD2 (6 bases). The CDR3 is 17 amino acids. In germline, CDR1 is SEHNR, CDR2 FQNEAQ (reference sequence). V dropped 1 base and J dropped 2 bases, with 16 bases sitting between them. CDR3 region: CASSLGGDGPHTDTQYF. The DNA of the CDR3 is TGTGCCAGCAGCTTAGGGGGGGATGGTCCCCACACAGATACGCAGTATTTT. Based on the CDR3 plus reference TRBV7-9 and TRBJ2-3, the full variable domain is DTGVSQNPRHKITKRGQNVTFRCDPISEHNRLYWYRQTLGQGPEFLTYFQNEAQLEKSRLLSDRFSAERPKGSFSTLEIQRTEQGDSAMYLCASSLGGDGPHTDTQYFGPGTRLTVL.